This TCR beta chain was retrieved from a study of cytomegalovirus exposure and HLA in healthy donors. Primers for the PCR totalled 60 Vbeta and 13 Jbeta. This table comes from immunoSEQ multiplex PCR, and its TCRdb copy is limited to in-frame clones, with some not included. The sample contains 95,000 to 150,000 clones, around 73% of which appear only once. Samples came from healthy bone marrow donors. The V end was cut by 4 bases, the J end by 0 bases, with 11 bases between. The CDR3 is 14 amino acids. Germline V gene lookup returns CDR1 SGHKS and CDR2 YYEKEE (reference sequence). This TCR was recovered from a woman aged 40-49 years in good health and CMV-seropositive. The J gene is TRBJ2-7, the V gene TRBV5-5; D gene unclear. The sequenced material came from PBMCs. The CDR3 nucleotides read TGTGCCAGCAGCACCACAGTACTCTCCTACGAGCAGTACTTC. It codes for CASSTTVLSYEQYF.